Below, 23 T cell receptor beta chains from the same sample are listed, as sequenced in a study of vaccination and CD4 T cells after COVID-19. The Oncomine TCR Beta short-read assay generated sequence data from the DNA of cultured CD4+ T cells. TCRdb analysed the PCR reads with MiXCR anew, one entry per CDR3 protein. This repertoire shows fewer than 25,000 distinct CDR3 sequences, roughly 40% found once; its top ten account for roughly 4%. Time point in this sample: late sampling 161 to 241 days after vaccination in three convalescent patients. Regarding treatment: approximately 9-day PBMC culture with coronavirus spike peptide pools or control peptides (ViraFEST assay). No antigen is known for these receptors. The sample consisted of CD4+ T cells from blood, cultured in vitro, taken about 7 months after SARS-CoV-2 vaccination. All receptors derive from a human donor who had recovered from COVID-19.

The V call is TRBV6-1, the J call TRBJ2-7; 11 bases align to TRBD2. The CDR3 is 14 residues long. CDR1 MNHNS and CDR2 SASEGT come from the germline V gene. V shed 7 bases, J shed 0 bases, and the junction held 2 bases outside the gene matches. CDR3 region: CASKTSGISYEQYF. The DNA of the CDR3 is TGTGCCAGCAAGACTAGCGGGATCTCCTACGAGCAGTACTTC.

The chain recombines TRBV20-1 with TRBJ1-1; 10 bases agree with TRBD1. Germline V gene sequence: CDR1 DFQATT, CDR2 SNEGSKA (reference sequence). V lost 6 bases and J lost 6; bases outside the gene matches: 10. This CDR3 spans 14 amino acids. The DNA for the CDR3 is TGCAGTGCCCCCCCCCGGGACAGGGGAGCTGAAGCTTTCTTT. The encoded protein is CSAPPRDRGAEAFF.

V gene TRBV12-3 or TRBV12-4 combines with J gene TRBJ2-7; possibly TRBD1 for D (7 bases). CDR3 length equals 14 residues. With 6 bases removed from V and 1 base from J, the gap between germline ends came to 13 bases. The CDR3 DNA sequence: TGTGCCAGCAGGGATCAGGGGGGTTCCTACGAGCAGTACTTC. Translated, it gives CASRDQGGSYEQYF.

Comments on this clonotype: Germline and junction disagree at one end, which may indicate a read error. The chain joins TRBV29-1 to TRBJ2-1; the match to TRBD2 covers 11 bases. The CDR3 is 13 residues long. Germline V gene sequence: CDR1 SQVTM, CDR2 ANQGSEA. Here the CDR3 reads CSVGENSGRAGLF. CDR3 nucleotide sequence: TGCAGCGTGGGCGAAAATAGCGGGAGGGCCGGCCTCTTC.

There are a few counts of this clonotype. The chain couples TRBV4-2 to TRBJ2-7, with 7 bases fitting TRBD2. This CDR3 is 16 amino acids long. Germline V gene lookup returns CDR1 LGHNA and CDR2 YNFKEQ. V lost 3 bases to trimming and J lost 0 bases; unmatched junction nucleotides: 8. The CDR3 DNA reads as TGTGCCAGCAGCCAGGGAGCGGGGCAAGTCTCCTACGAGCAGTACTTC. Translation gives CASSQGAGQVSYEQYF.

The genes are TRBV10-3 and TRBJ2-3, with a possible D match to TRBD2 (6 bases). V was pared by 8 bases and J by 4 bases, with 16 bases between. Germline V gene lookup returns CDR1 ENHRY and CDR2 SYGVKD. This CDR3 has 14 residues. This CDR3 is CAISEGLGPDTQYF. In DNA form, the CDR3 reads TGTGCCATCTCGGAGGGGTTAGGACCAGATACGCAGTATTTT.

The V call is TRBV20-1, the J call TRBJ2-3; TRBD2 aligns across 10 bases. V shed 5 bases, J shed 0 bases, and the junction held 5 bases outside the gene matches. The CDR3 runs to 15 residues. Germline values: CDR1 DFQATT, CDR2 SNEGSKA (reference sequence). CDR3 in DNA: TGCAGTGCTGTCAAGCGGGAGGGTAGCACAGATACGCAGTATTTT. This sequence encodes CSAVKREGSTDTQYF.

The chain carries TRBV6-5 and TRBJ1-6, with D perhaps TRBD1 (5 bases). This CDR3 is built from 11 residues. Trimming pared 2 bases from V and 16 bases from J, leaving 9 bases between. The germline V gene has CDR1 MNHEY and CDR2 SVGAGI. CDR3 residues: CASSYVRVLHF. DNA of the CDR3: TGTGCCAGCAGTTACGTCAGGGTTCTCCACTTT.

CDR3 nucleotides: TGTGCCAGCAGCTTGTCTCGGGACAGTCCAGAGCAGTACTTC. Protein: CASSLSRDSPEQYF. The chain recombines TRBV7-2 with TRBJ2-7; 7 nucleotides align to TRBD1. Per germline, CDR1 SGHTA and CDR2 FQGNSA. V shed 3 bases and J 7 bases; nucleotides not matched to a gene: 9. The CDR3 consists of 14 residues.

This chain links TRBV28 with TRBJ1-5; no definite D call. CDR1 MDHEN and CDR2 SYDVKM come from the germline V gene. Between the trimmed V and J ends, which lost 0 bases and 6 bases, there was a span of 9 bases. The CDR3 covers 14 residues. The CDR3 DNA reads TGTGCCAGCAGTTTATGGAGGGCTCGTCAGCCCCAGCATTTT. Encoded protein: CASSLWRARQPQHF.

In this sample, this clonotype is medium-sized. The chain carries TRBV5-8 and TRBJ2-7, with D perhaps TRBD1 (5 bases). Trimming took 7 bases from V and 3 from J, leaving 8 bases between them. The CDR3 totals 11 residues. Germline loops: CDR1 SGHTS, CDR2 YDEGEE. Here the CDR3 DNA reads TGTGCCAGCCAGGGTCTCTACGAGCAGTACTTC. This encodes CASQGLYEQYF.

The rearrangement uses TRBV10-3 and TRBJ2-2; the D is unclear. The CDR3 covers 14 residues. V dropped 4 bases and J dropped 5 bases, with 11 bases sitting between them. CDR1 is ENHRY, CDR2 SYGVKD, per germline. The CDR3: CAISAFKWTGELFF. In DNA form, the CDR3 reads TGTGCCATCAGTGCTTTCAAGTGGACCGGGGAGCTGTTTTTT.

J is TRBJ2-1 and V is TRBV11-3; 7 bases map to TRBD2. This CDR3 has 14 residues. The V and J ends lost 3 bases and 9 bases, in that order; junction bases with no gene match: 8. Looked up from germline, CDR1 is SGHNT and CDR2 is YENEEA. The CDR3 nucleotides are TGTGCCAGCAGCTTGCGGGGGAGGGGAGGTGAGCAGTTCTTC. It specifies CASSLRGRGGEQFF.

This clonotype has just a few counts. The rearrangement uses TRBV20-1 and TRBJ1-5; the D is unclear. The CDR3 has 11 amino acids. V gave up 3 bases and J gave up 7 bases, with 7 bases separating them. Looked up from germline, CDR1 is DFQATT and CDR2 is SNEGSKA (reference sequence). The CDR3 sequence is CSARLGQPQHF. In nucleotides, the CDR3 is TGCAGTGCTAGGCTCGGACAGCCCCAGCATTTT.

This chain's CDR3 is CASRYIAGVGPDTQYF. CDR3 nucleotides: TGTGCCAGCAGGTATATAGCGGGAGTGGGCCCAGATACGCAGTATTTT. The chain recombines TRBV27 with TRBJ2-3; 9 bases agree with TRBD2. Trimming removed 6 bases from V and 4 bases from J; junction bases left unmatched: 11. In germline, CDR1 is MNHEY, CDR2 SMNVEV (reference sequence). The CDR3 consists of 16 residues.

This clonotype was seen a handful of times. V and J are TRBV20-1 and TRBJ2-1; 16 nucleotides match TRBD2. The ends lost 4 bases at V and 5 bases at J; junction bases unmatched: 5. Germline V lookup: CDR1 DFQATT, CDR2 SNEGSKA (reference sequence). The CDR3 contains 16 residues. The CDR3 protein is CSAKGLAGGIDNEQFF. The DNA for the CDR3 is TGCAGTGCTAAGGGACTAGCGGGAGGGATTGACAATGAGCAGTTCTTC.

V and J are TRBV6-1 and TRBJ2-1; 8 positions agree with TRBD1. Germline values: CDR1 MNHNS, CDR2 SASEGT. The CDR3 loop spans 15 amino acids. Trimming took 5 bases from V and 8 from J; bases not matched to a gene: 11. The CDR3 DNA sequence: TGTGCCAGCAGTACCGGGTGGGCAGGGGGCGATGAGCAGTTCTTC. It codes for CASSTGWAGGDEQFF.

The V and J genes are TRBV5-5 and TRBJ2-5; D uncertain. With 4 bases removed from V and 2 bases from J, the gap between germline ends came to 15 bases. This CDR3 is 15 amino acids long. The V gene's germline CDR1 is SGHKS and CDR2 YYEKEE (reference sequence). The CDR3 DNA reads as TGTGCCAGCAGCCCACACCCAGGTTCACAAGAGACCCAGTACTTC. It encodes CASSPHPGSQETQYF.

The chain links TRBV7-6 to TRBJ2-1; 9 bases agree with TRBD2. Germline CDR1 SGHVS, CDR2 FNYEAQ. This CDR3 contains 15 residues. With V trimmed by 2 bases and J by 8 bases, 7 bases remained unmatched. The CDR3: CASSLRLAERHEQFF. The CDR3 nucleotides are TGTGCCAGCAGCTTACGACTAGCGGAGAGGCATGAGCAGTTCTTC.

The chain carries TRBV27 and TRBJ2-3; 11 bases align to TRBD2. The J segment lost 0 bases and the V segment lost 10 bases, leaving 3 bases of the junction unmatched. This CDR3 spans 14 amino acids. The germline gives CDR1 MNHEY, CDR2 SMNVEV (reference sequence). CDR3 in amino acids: CATRTSGSTDTQYF. The CDR3 nucleotides read TGTGCCACAAGGACTAGCGGGAGCACAGATACGCAGTATTTT.

The gene calls are TRBV29-1 and TRBJ1-2; D gene unclear. Germline V gives CDR1 SQVTM, CDR2 ANQGSEA. The V end lost 7 bases, the J end lost 6 bases, and 12 bases lay between the germline ends. CDR3 length: 11 amino acids. The CDR3 DNA follows: TGCAGCGCCCAATGGTCCGATGGCTACACCTTC. Its protein is CSAQWSDGYTF.

This clonotype has just a few counts. The J gene is TRBJ2-7, the V gene TRBV28; 9 bases align to TRBD2. The germline CDR1 and CDR2 sequences are MDHEN and SYDVKM. The CDR3 spans 14 residues. V lost 5 bases to trimming and J lost 4 bases; unmatched junction nucleotides: 6. The CDR3 sequence is CASSISGRGYEQYF. CDR3 bases: TGTGCCAGCAGTATTAGCGGGAGAGGGTACGAGCAGTACTTC.

This clonotype has more than one count but fewer than ten. J is TRBJ1-2 and V is TRBV7-2, with TRBD1 matching 8 bases. Germline loops: CDR1 SGHTA, CDR2 FQGNSA. The CDR3 extends over 14 amino acids. Germline trimming cut 5 bases from V and 4 bases from J; bases unmatched to any gene: 6. The CDR3 DNA follows: TGTGCCAGCAGCCCGGACAGGGTAATCTATGGCTACACCTTC. Its protein product is CASSPDRVIYGYTF.